The next 30 T cell receptor beta chains were all read from a single sample in a study of T cell responses to AZD1222 COVID-19 vaccine. Generated by immunoSEQ multiplex PCR, the TCRdb table keeps only in-frame clones and is missing some. This table holds approximately 160,000 clones, 90% to 95% found once. The source was peripheral blood, collected on day 0 of AZD1222 vaccination. These receptors all come from an adult in good health.

This rearrangement joins TRBV30 to TRBJ1-3, with no clear D. Germline CDR1 GTSNPN, CDR2 SVGIG (reference sequence). CDR3 length: 11 amino acids. The germline V and J ends were trimmed by 0 bases and 11 bases, with 8 bases remaining between them. The CDR3 reads CAWSVQLAIYF. The CDR3 nucleotides read TGTGCCTGGAGTGTACAGCTCGCCATATATTTT.

The chain has TRBV2 and TRBJ1-5; D possibly corresponds to TRBD1 (6 bases). Trimming took 4 bases from V and 7 from J, leaving 17 bases between them. Per the germline V gene, CDR1 is SNHLY and CDR2 is FYNNEI. The length of the CDR3 is 15 residues. CDR3 coding DNA: TGTGCCAGCAGTGTAGGGGGGGCGATGGGGCAGCCCCAGCATTTT. Residues: CASSVGGAMGQPQHF.

The chain combines TRBV4-1 with TRBJ1-6, with a weak D call TRBD1 (5 bases). The CDR3 spans 15 residues. V was shortened by 0 bases and J by 7 bases, with 10 bases between the two germline ends. CDR1 is MGHRA, CDR2 YSYEKL, per germline. In nucleotides, the CDR3 is TGCGCCAGCAGCCAAGAAGCAGGGTGGAATTCACCCCTCCACTTT. It encodes CASSQEAGWNSPLHF.

This clone has just one count. The chain combines TRBV6-5 with TRBJ2-7; D ambiguous. CDR3 length: 14 residues. The germline gives CDR1 MNHEY, CDR2 SVGAGI. The V gene lost 6 bases and the J gene lost 3 bases, with 15 bases spanning the gap. The CDR3 region has the DNA TGTGCCAGCAGGGGGTATTCGGGTGTCTACGAGCAGTACTTC. Translating gives CASRGYSGVYEQYF.

This rearrangement joins TRBV15 to TRBJ2-3; D remains ambiguous. V dropped 0 bases and J dropped 2 bases, with 9 bases sitting between them. The V gene's germline CDR1 is LNHNV and CDR2 YYDKDF (reference sequence). The CDR3 has 15 residues. The CDR3: CATSRDGQDTDTQYF. CDR3 coding DNA: TGTGCCACCAGCAGAGATGGGCAGGACACAGATACGCAGTATTTT.

Here the CDR3 DNA reads TGTGCCTGGGCTGCTAGCGGGGGCAATGAGCAGTTCTTC. Translated, it gives CAWAASGGNEQFF. This rearrangement joins TRBV30 to TRBJ2-1; 10 nucleotides line up with TRBD2. Germline CDR1 is GTSNPN and CDR2 is SVGIG (reference sequence). V was pared by 5 bases and J by 6 bases, with 4 bases of the junction left unmatched. This CDR3 contains 13 residues.

This chain uses TRBV5-1 with TRBJ2-7; 15 bases map to TRBD2. Looked up from germline, CDR1 is SGHRS and CDR2 is YFSETQ. V lost 3 bases and J lost 7; bases outside the gene matches: 8. The CDR3 length is 16 residues. CDR3 amino acids: CASSSGLAGGLREQYF. CDR3 nucleotide sequence: TGCGCCAGCAGCTCTGGACTAGCGGGGGGGCTACGGGAGCAGTACTTC.

The chain recombines TRBV5-1 with TRBJ1-6; possible D gene TRBD1, 5 bases. Germline assignment: CDR1 SGHRS and CDR2 YFSETQ. V shed 1 base and J shed 9 bases, with 11 bases lying between them. This CDR3 spans 14 amino acids. The CDR3 DNA reads TGCGCCAGCAGCTTGACCGACAGAAGTTCACCCCTCCACTTT. It encodes CASSLTDRSSPLHF.

The chain carries TRBV27 and TRBJ2-5; a possible D gene is TRBD1 (5 bases). The CDR3 extends over 13 amino acids. V dropped 5 bases and J dropped 5 bases, with 12 bases sitting between them. Per the germline V gene, CDR1 is MNHEY and CDR2 is SMNVEV (reference sequence). The CDR3: CASSQGLRETQYF. The CDR3 nucleotides are TGTGCCAGCAGTCAGGGCCTTCGGGAGACCCAGTACTTC.

The chain joins TRBV11-1 to TRBJ2-5; 9 bases agree with TRBD2. CDR3 size: 16 residues. Germline V CDR1 and CDR2: SGHAT, FQDESV (reference sequence). The V segment lost 0 bases and the J segment 3 bases; nucleotides outside the gene matches: 5. This chain's CDR3 is CASSLAPASGEETQYF. CDR3 nucleotides: TGTGCCAGCAGCTTAGCTCCGGCTAGCGGGGAAGAGACCCAGTACTTC.

V is TRBV4-1 and J is TRBJ2-7; D ambiguous. Germline assignment: CDR1 MGHRA and CDR2 YSYEKL. The CDR3 runs to 16 residues. The V gene lost 0 bases and the J gene lost 4 bases, with 16 bases spanning the gap. The CDR3 bases are TGCGCCAGCAGCCAAGATACGGAATACGCCCTTTACGAGCAGTACTTC. Protein product: CASSQDTEYALYEQYF.

The rearrangement links TRBV6-5 to TRBJ1-1, with D uncertain. V was clipped by 5 bases and J by 3 bases, with 10 bases between them. The CDR3 has 13 amino acids. Germline V gene sequence: CDR1 MNHEY, CDR2 SVGAGI. CDR3: CASSPSYDTEAFF. The CDR3 region has the DNA TGTGCCAGCAGTCCCAGTTACGACACTGAAGCTTTCTTT.

The chain joins TRBV4-2 to TRBJ2-3, with TRBD2 matching over 10 bases. Germline V gene lookup returns CDR1 LGHNA and CDR2 YNFKEQ. The CDR3 has 16 amino acids. V gave up 3 bases and J gave up 1 base; unmatched junction bases: 4. CDR3 nucleotides: TGTGCCAGCAGCCACCCCACTAGCGGGGGCACAGATACGCAGTATTTT. Translated: CASSHPTSGGTDTQYF.

The J gene is TRBJ2-5, the V gene TRBV15; 11 bases line up with TRBD1. J was trimmed by 5 bases and V by 2 bases; bases with no gene match: 7. Germline lookup yields CDR1 LNHNV and CDR2 YYDKDF (reference sequence). CDR3 length: 16 residues. CDR3 amino acids: CATSRPGTGGRETQYF. CDR3 nucleotide sequence: TGTGCCACCAGCAGACCCGGGACAGGGGGTCGGGAGACCCAGTACTTC.

The chain couples TRBV5-1 to TRBJ1-6; D might be TRBD1 (5 bases). The CDR3 loop spans 16 amino acids. Trimming removed 3 bases from V and 7 bases from J, with 17 bases in between. The germline V gene has CDR1 SGHRS and CDR2 YFSETQ. The DNA for the CDR3 is TGCGCCAGCAGCTCCCAATCCGGGACGGTGAATTCACCCCTCCACTTT. Translated: CASSSQSGTVNSPLHF.

The rearrangement joins TRBV4-1 to TRBJ1-3; tentatively, D is TRBD1 (5 bases). Trimming shortened V by 3 bases and J by 0 bases, and 12 bases separated the two germline ends. Germline V gene lookup returns CDR1 MGHRA and CDR2 YSYEKL. The CDR3 is made up of 16 amino acids. CDR3: CASSHSGSFSGNTIYF. The CDR3 nucleotides are TGCGCCAGCAGCCACTCAGGGTCGTTCTCTGGAAACACCATATATTTT.

A few counts support this clone. This chain links TRBV6-1 with TRBJ1-5; D is undetermined. CDR1 is MNHNS, CDR2 SASEGT, per germline. The CDR3 runs to 15 residues. The V and J ends lost 3 bases and 5 bases respectively, with 14 bases between them. CDR3 in amino acids: CASSEASQRYQPQHF. The CDR3 region has the DNA TGTGCCAGCAGTGAGGCAAGCCAGAGATATCAGCCCCAGCATTTT.

V usage is TRBV5-4 and J usage is TRBJ2-3, with 13 bases that match TRBD2. V shed 4 bases and J 5 bases; nucleotides not matched to a gene: 4. Germline V gene lookup returns CDR1 SGHNT and CDR2 YYREEE (reference sequence). The CDR3 totals 15 residues. CDR3 DNA sequence: TGTGCCAGCAGCCAGGGACTAGCGGGGTTAGATACGCAGTATTTT. This gives the protein CASSQGLAGLDTQYF.

V gene TRBV28 combines with J gene TRBJ2-7; perhaps D is TRBD1 or TRBD2 (5 bases each). This CDR3 has 16 residues. CDR1 is MDHEN and CDR2 is SYDVKM in the germline V gene. With 3 bases removed from V and 4 bases from J, the gap between germline ends came to 19 bases. In DNA form, the CDR3 reads TGTGCCAGCAGTTTGCCAGGGACCCGATCAGGGTACGAGCAGTACTTC. This gives the protein CASSLPGTRSGYEQYF.

This rearrangement joins TRBV14 to TRBJ2-7, with no clear D. The CDR3 has 18 amino acids. Germline loops: CDR1 SGHDN, CDR2 FVKESK. Deletions cut 1 base from V and 1 base from J, with 20 bases between. CDR3 residues: CASSQVLSGLGISYEQYF. CDR3 DNA sequence: TGTGCCAGCAGCCAAGTCCTATCCGGGCTAGGGATTTCCTACGAGCAGTACTTC.

The V gene is TRBV10-3, the J gene TRBJ2-1; maybe TRBD1 (6 bases). V gave up 2 bases and J gave up 1 base, with 6 bases separating them. Per the germline V gene, CDR1 is ENHRY and CDR2 is SYGVKD. The CDR3 sequence is 14 residues long. The CDR3 coding sequence is TGTGCCATCAGTGAGACAGGGTCCTACAATGAGCAGTTCTTC. It is translated as CAISETGSYNEQFF.

The chain employs TRBV5-4 and TRBJ1-1; D possibly corresponds to TRBD1 (5 bases). The CDR3 length is 15 residues. The germline V gene has CDR1 SGHNT and CDR2 YYREEE (reference sequence). The ends were cut back, 1 base at V and 1 base at J, with 11 bases in the middle. The CDR3: CASSLYGARNTEAFF. As DNA, the CDR3 is TGTGCCAGCAGCTTGTATGGGGCCAGGAACACTGAAGCTTTCTTT.

The chain recombines TRBV28 with TRBJ2-7; weak D call: TRBD2 (5 bases). CDR1 and CDR2 (germline): MDHEN, SYDVKM. The V end was cut by 5 bases, the J end by 0 bases, with 11 bases between. The CDR3 length is 14 residues. CDR3 sequence (DNA): TGTGCCAGCAGTCGGAGGAGGATCTCCTACGAGCAGTACTTC. Translated, it gives CASSRRRISYEQYF. Full variable domain (rest looked up from reference TRBV28 and TRBJ2-7): DVKVTQSSRYLVKRTGEKVFLECVQDMDHENMFWYRQDPGLGLRLIYFSYDVKMKEKGDIPEGYSVSREKKERFSLILESASTNQTSMYLCASSRRRISYEQYFGPGTRLTVT.

CDR3 nucleotide sequence: TGTGCCAGCAGCGTAGCTTCTGTATCCTACGAGCAGTACTTC. This translates into CASSVASVSYEQYF. This chain joins TRBV9 and TRBJ2-7; D not certain. Germline CDR1 reads SGDLS; CDR2 reads YYNGEE. CDR3 length equals 14 residues. V was shortened by 0 bases and J by 1 base, with 8 bases between the two germline ends.

This chain connects TRBV5-1 to TRBJ2-7; tentatively, D is TRBD1 (6 bases). This CDR3 comprises 14 residues. From germline, CDR1 is SGHRS and CDR2 YFSETQ. V lost 5 bases to trimming and J lost 2 bases, with 14 bases between them. CDR3 coding DNA: TGCGCCAGCAGTCCTAACAGGGATACCTACGAGCAGTACTTC. It codes for CASSPNRDTYEQYF.

CDR3 protein: CASGVQGGETQYF. The CDR3 DNA reads as TGTGCTAGTGGTGTACAGGGTGGAGAGACCCAGTACTTC. The J gene is TRBJ2-5, the V gene TRBV12-5; TRBD1 might be the D (6 bases). This CDR3 spans 13 amino acids. Germline CDR1 reads LGHNT; CDR2 reads FRNRAP. V lost 5 bases, J lost 4 bases, and 11 bases lay in between.

The rearrangement uses TRBV5-6 and TRBJ1-5; D may be TRBD1 (6 bases). The CDR3 covers 17 residues. Trimming cost V 3 bases and J 2 bases, with 18 bases left between them. Looked up from germline, CDR1 is SGHDT and CDR2 is YYEEEE. CDR3 DNA: TGTGCCAGCAGCTCGGCCCCCCAGGGGCTTGGCAATCAGCCCCAGCATTTT. Amino acid sequence: CASSSAPQGLGNQPQHF.

The gene calls are TRBV6-1 and TRBJ1-2; TRBD1 might be the D (6 bases). V lost 2 bases and J 8 bases, leaving 15 bases between the germline ends. CDR3 length: 14 amino acids. Germline CDR1 and CDR2: MNHNS and SASEGT. The CDR3 loop is CASSERGSPLGYTF. CDR3 bases: TGTGCCAGCAGTGAAAGGGGGAGCCCCCTAGGCTACACCTTC.

The rearrangement joins TRBV10-2 to TRBJ2-3; no clear D. CDR3 size: 15 residues. Germline V gene sequence: CDR1 WSHSY, CDR2 SAAADI. V lost 0 bases to trimming and J lost 2 bases, with 9 bases between them. The chain's CDR3 is CASSESKSLTDTQYF. Written as DNA, the CDR3 is TGCGCCAGCAGTGAGTCGAAGTCCCTCACAGATACGCAGTATTTT.

V usage is TRBV7-2 and J usage is TRBJ1-1; D gene uncertain. This CDR3 contains 15 residues. Germline values: CDR1 SGHTA, CDR2 FQGNSA. The V and J ends lost 2 bases and 3 bases respectively, with 13 bases between them. Here the CDR3 reads CASSLNGVRDTEAFF. The CDR3 coding sequence is TGTGCCAGCAGCTTAAATGGGGTTCGGGACACTGAAGCTTTCTTT.